This T cell receptor beta chain was recovered during a study of tumor and adjacent non-tumor tissue in lung cancer. TCRbeta libraries were built with three rounds of nested PCR, modified from ARM-PCR. Via MiXCR, TCRdb re-called the multiplex PCR reads, giving one row per CDR3 protein. The repertoire holds nearly 50,000 distinct CDR3 sequences, roughly 67% seen once, with 25% to 35% in the top ten. This CDR3 has 12 residues. V lost 8 bases and J lost 5, with 8 bases in between. Germline V gives CDR1 KGHDR, CDR2 SFDVKD. As for this clonotype: A much larger clone lies a single base off, so this may be a read error.

RNA was extracted from bulk tissue without any cell sorting. The normal lung tissue was taken more than 3 cm from the tumor edge. The sequencing sample was made of distant non-tumor lung tissue. The source is a woman in her 70s with non-small cell lung cancer. The genes are TRBV24-1 and TRBJ1-4; D not certain. In DNA form, the CDR3 reads TGTGCCACCAAGGACCCGAATGAAAAACTGTTTTTT. It is translated as CATKDPNEKLFF.